The present entry profiles one T cell receptor (beta chain) with its context. This record comes from a study of blood T cell repertoires in COVID-19. Only in-frame clones appear in the TCRdb table, and some are missing; sequencing was by immunoSEQ multiplex PCR. The data contain 150,000 or so clones, 85% to 90% of them seen just once; the ten biggest clones take up about 2.3%. This CDR3 spans 14 amino acids. Germline V gene sequence: CDR1 SGHTA, CDR2 FQGNSA. The V gene lost 4 bases and the J gene lost 1 base, with 10 bases spanning the gap. The receptor comes from a human donor in a cohort sampled during active COVID-19. The chain has TRBV7-2 and TRBJ2-5; tentative D call: TRBD2 (5 bases). The sequenced sample was peripheral blood. The CDR3 spells CASSSLVFQETQYF. The CDR3 nucleotides are TGTGCCAGCAGCTCACTAGTTTTCCAAGAGACCCAGTACTTC.